This is a list of T cell receptor beta chains from one sample in a study of shared clonotypes between healthy human individuals. Assay: immunoSEQ multiplex PCR; the TCRdb copy retains only in-frame clones and omits some. The sample consists of about 480,000 clones, roughly 85% of them appearing once. The sample was PBMCs. These receptors were taken from a middle-aged woman in good health. Some clones in this sample may be carry-over from other donors' samples. CDR3s include the opening cysteine and the closing phenylalanine or tryptophan. The order of the fields is J gene, V gene, D gene, clone size, CDR3 protein, CDR3 DNA. The D gene is left open where the match is weak. Clone size, where shown, is once, few, many, or a class for clones that have expanded.

J gene: TRBJ2-3; V gene: TRBV2; D gene: TRBD2; clone size: -; CDR3 protein: CASTGLAGDTQYF; CDR3 DNA: TGTGCCAGCACCGGACTAGCGGGAGATACGCAGTATTTT
J gene: TRBJ2-1; V gene: TRBV20-1; D gene: -; clone size: few; CDR3 protein: CSAMVHNEQFF; CDR3 DNA: TGCAGTGCTATGGTCCACAATGAGCAGTTCTTC
J gene: TRBJ1-2; V gene: TRBV7-9; D gene: TRBD1; clone size: few; CDR3 protein: CASSKGTEDGYTF; CDR3 DNA: TGTGCCAGCAGCAAGGGGACAGAGGATGGCTACACCTTC
J gene: TRBJ2-7; V gene: TRBV30; D gene: TRBD1; clone size: -; CDR3 protein: CAWSWDRAKYEQYF; CDR3 DNA: TGTGCCTGGAGCTGGGACAGGGCGAAGTACGAGCAGTACTTC
J gene: TRBJ2-1; V gene: TRBV7-3; D gene: -; clone size: -; CDR3 protein: CASSFSENNEQFF; CDR3 DNA: TGTGCCAGCAGCTTCAGCGAAAACAATGAGCAGTTCTTC
J gene: TRBJ2-7; V gene: TRBV10-3; D gene: -; clone size: -; CDR3 protein: CAISPGRYEQYF; CDR3 DNA: TGTGCCATCAGCCCCGGGAGATACGAGCAGTACTTC
J gene: TRBJ1-2; V gene: TRBV19; D gene: -; clone size: once; CDR3 protein: CASSLRSTRLHSYGYTF; CDR3 DNA: TGTGCCAGTAGTTTAAGGTCCACGAGACTCCATTCCTATGGCTACACCTTC
J gene: TRBJ2-1; V gene: TRBV10-3; D gene: -; clone size: -; CDR3 protein: CAISEWGRNEQFF; CDR3 DNA: TGTGCCATCAGTGAGTGGGGGCGCAATGAGCAGTTCTTC
J gene: TRBJ2-1; V gene: TRBV5-4; D gene: -; clone size: -; CDR3 protein: CASSLAKVAIYNEQFF; CDR3 DNA: TGTGCCAGCAGCTTGGCGAAGGTAGCAATTTACAATGAGCAGTTCTTC
J gene: TRBJ2-7; V gene: TRBV6-7; D gene: -; clone size: many; CDR3 protein: CASPQRRGSTYEQYF; CDR3 DNA: TGTGCCAGCCCTCAACGGAGGGGTTCCACCTACGAGCAGTACTTC
J gene: TRBJ1-2; V gene: TRBV21-1; D gene: -; clone size: -; CDR3 protein: CASSKEGLLPNSYTF; CDR3 DNA: TGTGCCAGCAGCAAAGAAGGCCTTTTACCGAATAGCTACACCTTC
J gene: TRBJ2-1; V gene: TRBV2; D gene: TRBD2; clone size: -; CDR3 protein: CARTGTSGRELNNEQFF; CDR3 DNA: TGTGCCAGAACCGGGACTAGCGGGAGGGAGCTCAACAATGAGCAGTTCTTC
J gene: TRBJ2-6; V gene: TRBV28; D gene: -; clone size: -; CDR3 protein: CASSFMSSASGANVLTF; CDR3 DNA: TGTGCCAGCAGTTTCATGAGCAGTGCTAGTGGGGCCAACGTCCTGACTTTC
J gene: TRBJ2-2; V gene: TRBV7-3; D gene: TRBD2; clone size: -; CDR3 protein: CASSLGTSVDTGELFF; CDR3 DNA: TGTGCCAGCAGCCTAGGGACTAGCGTCGACACCGGGGAGCTGTTTTTT
J gene: TRBJ2-5; V gene: TRBV28; D gene: TRBD2; clone size: -; CDR3 protein: CASTWASGRDEQYF; CDR3 DNA: TGTGCCAGCACGTGGGCTAGCGGGAGGGATGAGCAGTACTTC
J gene: TRBJ2-1; V gene: TRBV7-8; D gene: TRBD2; clone size: -; CDR3 protein: CASSPSLAGEQFF; CDR3 DNA: TGTGCCAGCAGCCCCTCACTAGCGGGTGAGCAGTTCTTC
J gene: TRBJ2-7; V gene: TRBV10-2; D gene: -; clone size: -; CDR3 protein: CASTTSGGFDEQYF; CDR3 DNA: TGCGCCAGCACCACCAGTGGGGGTTTTGACGAGCAGTACTTC
J gene: TRBJ2-3; V gene: TRBV4-2; D gene: -; clone size: -; CDR3 protein: CASSPELVSTDTQYF; CDR3 DNA: TGTGCCAGCAGCCCGGAGCTCGTTAGCACAGATACGCAGTATTTT
J gene: TRBJ2-3; V gene: TRBV28; D gene: TRBD2; clone size: -; CDR3 protein: CATTGTAKTSGVRSGTDTQYF; CDR3 DNA: TGTGCCACCACGGGGACCGCTAAGACTAGCGGGGTCCGGAGTGGCACAGATACGCAGTATTTT
J gene: TRBJ2-7; V gene: TRBV9; D gene: TRBD2; clone size: once; CDR3 protein: CASSPLSGLAYEQYF; CDR3 DNA: TGTGCCAGCAGCCCACTTAGTGGACTAGCATACGAGCAGTACTTC